What follows describes a single T cell receptor (beta chain). From germline, CDR1 is SGHTA and CDR2 FQGNSA. CDR3 length equals 15 residues. Trimming cost V 6 bases and J 15 bases; bases outside gene matches: 16. The source of the sample is a study of blood T cell repertoires in COVID-19. Sequencing was performed with immunoSEQ multiplex PCR; in TCRdb, only in-frame clones are kept and a portion is missing. This sample has approximately 260,000 clones, with 84% found just once. The chain employs TRBV7-2 and TRBJ2-1; 11 nucleotides align to TRBD2. Sequences were obtained from PBMCs or T cells enriched from blood (not recorded which). The TCR comes from a man aged 50 or older who had recovered from COVID-19. CDR3 coding DNA: TGTGCCAGCAGTTCCGAGCCGATAGCGGGGGGGCAGGTGTTCTTC. Translating it yields CASSSEPIAGGQVFF.